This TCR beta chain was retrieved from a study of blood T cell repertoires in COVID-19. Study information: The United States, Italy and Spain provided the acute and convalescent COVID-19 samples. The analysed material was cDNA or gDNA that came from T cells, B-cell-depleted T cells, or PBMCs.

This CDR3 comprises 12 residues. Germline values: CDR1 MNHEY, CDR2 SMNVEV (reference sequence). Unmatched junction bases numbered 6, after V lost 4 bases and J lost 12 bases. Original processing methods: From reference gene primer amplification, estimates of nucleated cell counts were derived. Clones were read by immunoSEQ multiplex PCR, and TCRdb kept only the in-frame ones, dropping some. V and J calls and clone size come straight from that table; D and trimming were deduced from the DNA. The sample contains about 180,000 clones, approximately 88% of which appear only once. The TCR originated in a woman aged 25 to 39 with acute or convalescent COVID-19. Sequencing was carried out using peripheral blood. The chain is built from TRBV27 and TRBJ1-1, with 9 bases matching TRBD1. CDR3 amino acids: CASSSRDRVTFF. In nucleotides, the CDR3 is TGTGCCAGCAGTTCCCGGGACAGGGTAACTTTCTTT.